Each of the 11 T cell receptor beta chains below was sequenced from the same sample in a study of T cell clusters in autoimmune cytopenias. TRB rearrangements were amplified by touch-down multiplex PCR with mixed TRB-A/B primers. No DNA is given; TCRdb re-called the multiplex PCR reads and lists each CDR3 protein once. The data show roughly 3,900 distinct CDR3 sequences, and the top ten clones hold about 15%. Each sample's input was 250 to 300 ng genomic DNA, roughly 40,000 genome equivalents. Input material: peripheral blood. The receptors shown here come from a human donor with an autoimmune cytopenia or autoimmune hepatitis (not recorded which).

Considering frequency, this clonotype is medium-sized. The chain employs TRBV6-1 and TRBJ2-7. The CDR3 consists of 11 residues. From germline, CDR1 is MNHNS and CDR2 SASEGT. CDR3 sequence: CASSGVDEQYF.

This clonotype is classed as medium-sized by frequency. The genes are TRBV6-5 and TRBJ2-5; checking the TCRdb D call of TRBD1 is not possible without DNA. In germline, CDR1 is MNHEY, CDR2 SVGAGI. The CDR3 has 16 residues. The chain's CDR3 is CASSEGTATFQETQYF.

The J gene is TRBJ2-3, the V gene TRBV27; TCRdb calls TRBD2, which cannot be checked without DNA. The CDR3 length is 17 residues. The germline gives CDR1 MNHEY, CDR2 SMNVEV (reference sequence). CDR3 residues: CASSLNRNSGRTDTQYF.

V is TRBV7-9 and J is TRBJ1-5; TCRdb returns TRBD1, unconfirmable since there is no DNA. CDR3 length equals 14 residues. Germline V lookup: CDR1 SEHNR, CDR2 FQNEAQ (reference sequence). CDR3 region: CASSAAGSNQPQHF.

The chain recombines TRBV12-3 or TRBV12-4 with TRBJ2-5; the D gene TCRdb calls, TRBD1, cannot be checked with no DNA. The CDR3 has 15 residues. This CDR3 reads CASRYGTGSKETQYF.

This clonotype shows up as medium-sized by frequency. The chain joins TRBV29-1 to TRBJ2-7; there is no DNA to check the TCRdb D call of TRBD1. The germline V gene encodes CDR1 SQVTM and CDR2 ANQGSEA. The CDR3 has 14 residues. CDR3 residues: CSAAPGPLSYEQYF.

The chain employs TRBV30 and TRBJ1-3; TCRdb gives TRBD1 as the D gene, but with no DNA this cannot be confirmed. The CDR3 spans 16 residues. In germline, CDR1 is GTSNPN, CDR2 SVGIG (reference sequence). The CDR3 region is CAWSTGQGKVGNTIYF. Full variable domain (outside the CDR3, taken from reference TRBV30 and TRBJ1-3): SQTIHQWPATLVQPVGSPLSLECTVEGTSNPNLYWYRQAAGRGLQLLFYSVGIGQISSEVPQNLSASRPQDRQFILSSKKLLLSDSGFYLCAWSTGQGKVGNTIYFGEGSWLTVV.

The V and J genes are TRBV7-2 and TRBJ1-6. The CDR3 length is 14 residues. Germline lookup yields CDR1 SGHTA and CDR2 FQGNSA. This chain's CDR3 is CASSLLYGNSPLHF.

V usage is TRBV29-1 and J usage is TRBJ2-1; TCRdb reports TRBD2, a call that lacks DNA to check it against. Germline CDR1 reads SQVTM; CDR2 reads ANQGSEA. The CDR3 has 17 residues. CDR3: CSVGRLAGGSSYNEQFF.

The V call is TRBV18, the J call TRBJ1-5; the TCRdb D gene call, TRBD1, has no DNA to confirm it. Per the germline V gene, CDR1 is KGHSH and CDR2 is LQKENI. The CDR3 extends over 15 amino acids. The CDR3: CASSYLTGSGQPQHF.

This chain uses TRBV27 with TRBJ1-2; TCRdb picks TRBD1, but there is no DNA to check that call. Germline V gene lookup returns CDR1 MNHEY and CDR2 SMNVEV (reference sequence). The CDR3 sequence is 14 residues long. This CDR3 reads CASSFNRGIYGYTF.